This TCR beta chain derives from a study of beta chain features in type 1 diabetes. General study results and limits: Type 1 diabetes patients showed a moderate but significant shortening of TCRB CDR3s in all four CD4+ subsets.

Remarks on this clone: Its antigen remains unidentified.

Expressed TCRB transcripts were sequenced because the entire RNA isolate underwent reverse transcription. Sequencing was performed with immunoSEQ multiplex PCR; in TCRdb, only in-frame clones are kept and a portion is missing. The table includes approximately 150,000 clones, around 9.3% detected once. The TCR was taken from a man younger than 30 in good health. The sample consisted of naive CD4+ T cells from blood.

This CDR3 reads CASSVDRRTAPYEQYF. CDR3 nucleotide sequence: TGTGCCAGCAGCGTAGATAGGAGGACTGCACCCTACGAGCAGTACTTC. V gene TRBV9 combines with J gene TRBJ2-7; tentatively, D is TRBD2 (5 bases). Trimming stripped 0 bases from V and 2 bases from J, with 15 bases between. This CDR3 has 16 amino acids. The germline V gene has CDR1 SGDLS and CDR2 YYNGEE.